A single sample is the source of the 3 T cell receptor beta chains below, sequenced in a study of blood T cell repertoires in COVID-19. Clones were sequenced by immunoSEQ multiplex PCR, and TCRdb holds only the in-frame ones, with some missing. The sample shows approximately 390,000 clones, 85% to 90% of them seen only once. Input material: PBMCs or T cells enriched from blood (not recorded which). The source of these receptors is a woman aged 45-59 years who had recovered from COVID-19.

This clone was observed once. The chain links TRBV11-3 to TRBJ2-3; unclear D gene. The CDR3 runs to 16 residues. The V end was cut by 6 bases, the J end by 1 base, with 17 bases between. The V gene's germline CDR1 is SGHNT and CDR2 YENEEA. This chain's CDR3 is CASSSGSMVGTDTQYF. CDR3 bases: TGTGCCAGCAGTTCAGGAAGTATGGTAGGCACAGATACGCAGTATTTT.

The chain links TRBV27 to TRBJ2-1; TRBD2 agrees at 13 bases. Germline loops: CDR1 MNHEY, CDR2 SMNVEV (reference sequence). There are 17 residues in the CDR3. V lost 5 bases, J lost 3 bases, and 7 bases stayed unmatched. CDR3 coding DNA: TGTGCCAGCAGTCCTGGACTAGCGGGGGCCAACTACAATGAGCAGTTCTTC. This codes for CASSPGLAGANYNEQFF.

This clone has only one observation. The V call is TRBV19, the J call TRBJ1-6, with 7 bases lining up with TRBD1. The V and J ends lost 7 bases and 6 bases, in that order; junction bases with no gene match: 3. This CDR3 comprises 13 residues. Germline assignment: CDR1 LNHDA and CDR2 SQIVND (reference sequence). For the CDR3, the DNA is TGTGCCAGTAACGACAGGGCTAATTCACCCCTCCACTTT. Translated, it gives CASNDRANSPLHF.